Presented here are 17 T cell receptor beta chains from one specimen sequenced in a study of blood T cells in healthy people across ages. A second PCR, run for about 6 to 12 cycles, used a sample-barcoded 5' primer plus a J-beta primer mix. TCRdb used MiXCR to reprocess the 5' RACE reads, holding one entry per CDR3 protein. The table lists some 1.4 million distinct CDR3 sequences, around 42% of them singletons. Sequencing input: blood. These receptors all stem from a woman younger than 30 in good health.

The chain carries TRBV4-2 and TRBJ2-7; possibly TRBD2 for D (8 bases). Germline-derived CDR1 and CDR2 are LGHNA and YNFKEQ. V was pared by 2 bases and J by 0 bases, with 23 bases between. The length of the CDR3 is 19 residues. The CDR3 DNA sequence: TGTGCCAGCAGCCAAAGATCAATTCCGGGAGGGACAGTCTCCTACGAGCAGTACTTC. It translates to CASSQRSIPGGTVSYEQYF.

This clonotype was seen only a few times. The gene calls are TRBV5-6 and TRBJ2-7; D perhaps matches TRBD2 (7 bases). Germline lookup yields CDR1 SGHDT and CDR2 YYEEEE. The germline V and J ends were trimmed by 4 bases and 5 bases, with 13 bases remaining between them. The CDR3 consists of 13 residues. CDR3 amino acids: CASSLSGGHEQYF. CDR3 in DNA: TGTGCCAGCAGCCTATCGGGGGGCCACGAGCAGTACTTC.

This clonotype was counted once. This chain uses TRBV6-6 with TRBJ1-2; unclear D gene. V lost 11 bases and J lost 4, with 11 bases in between. The CDR3 extends over 11 amino acids. Per germline, CDR1 MNHNY and CDR2 SVGAGI (reference sequence). The CDR3 here is CAGWGIYGYTF. The CDR3 DNA is TGTGCCGGTTGGGGTATCTATGGCTACACCTTC.

Worth noting for this clonotype: This may be a read error: a much more frequent sequence differs by one nucleotide. The chain recombines TRBV5-1 with TRBJ2-7; TRBD2 might be the D (6 bases). V dropped 0 bases and J dropped 5 bases, with 12 bases sitting between them. Germline CDR1 SGHRS, CDR2 YFSETQ. This CDR3 is built from 14 residues. In nucleotides, the CDR3 is TGCGCCAGCAGCTTGGGCGGGGAATCCGACGAGCAGTACTTC. It translates to CASSLGGESDEQYF.

This clonotype was counted ten times or more. This sequence joins TRBV20-1 and TRBJ2-5; no reliable D call. Trimming removed 0 bases from V and 4 bases from J, with 18 bases in between. The CDR3 is made up of 16 amino acids. Per germline, CDR1 DFQATT and CDR2 SNEGSKA (reference sequence). The CDR3 coding sequence is TGCAGTGCTAGAGATCTGGCAGGCCTCTCGGGAGAGACCCAGTACTTC. Translation: CSARDLAGLSGETQYF.

This chain uses TRBV2 with TRBJ2-5; TRBD2 is a possible D gene (5 bases). Trimming removed 2 bases at V and 5 bases at J, with 6 bases between. Looked up from germline, CDR1 is SNHLY and CDR2 is FYNNEI. The CDR3 covers 12 residues. The CDR3 DNA follows: TGTGCCAGCAGTGAACTAGCCGAGACCCAGTACTTC. It encodes CASSELAETQYF. Full variable domain (outside the CDR3, taken from reference TRBV2 and TRBJ2-5): EPEVTQTPSHQVTQMGQEVILRCVPISNHLYFYWYRQILGQKVEFLVSFYNNEISEKSEIFDDQFSVERPDGSNFTLKIRSTKLEDSAMYFCASSELAETQYFGPGTRLLVL.

This sequence joins TRBV3-1 and TRBJ2-4, with no clear D. Germline values: CDR1 LGHDT, CDR2 YNNKEL (reference sequence). V was clipped by 4 bases and J by 0 bases, with 10 bases between them. CDR3 length: 15 residues. The CDR3 bases are TGTGCCAGCAGCCCTGGGGTATTAGCCAAAAACATTCAGTACTTC. Translation: CASSPGVLAKNIQYF.

This chain connects TRBV20-1 to TRBJ2-3; TRBD2 agrees at 13 bases. The CDR3 totals 14 residues. Germline CDR1 and CDR2: DFQATT and SNEGSKA (reference sequence). V lost 5 bases, J lost 6 bases, and 5 bases stayed unmatched. CDR3 region: CSAETSGGRDTQYF. The DNA of the CDR3 is TGCAGTGCTGAGACTAGCGGGGGGAGGGATACGCAGTATTTT.

This clonotype turned up a few times. The rearrangement uses TRBV3-1 and TRBJ2-3; tentatively, D is TRBD2 (6 bases). The germline gives CDR1 LGHDT, CDR2 YNNKEL (reference sequence). The CDR3 contains 17 residues. With 1 base removed from V and 0 bases from J, the gap between germline ends came to 14 bases. The CDR3 DNA reads as TGTGCCAGCAGCCAAGGGGTCTTAGCGGATAGCACAGATACGCAGTATTTT. This translates into CASSQGVLADSTDTQYF.

The genes are TRBV7-6 and TRBJ2-2, with D possibly TRBD2 on 5 matching bases. CDR3 length: 13 amino acids. Germline V lookup: CDR1 SGHVS, CDR2 FNYEAQ. The V end was cut by 5 bases, the J end by 7 bases, with 11 bases between. The CDR3: CASSLQLDGELFF. The DNA for the CDR3 is TGTGCCAGCAGCCTGCAACTAGACGGGGAGCTGTTTTTT.

A few counts support this clonotype. This chain uses TRBV29-1 with TRBJ1-2, with TRBD1 identical over 7 bases. The V and J ends lost 7 bases and 7 bases, in that order; junction bases with no gene match: 9. Germline V gives CDR1 SQVTM, CDR2 ANQGSEA. The CDR3 is 12 amino acids. This chain's CDR3 is CSAQTQGGGYTF. CDR3 DNA sequence: TGCAGCGCCCAGACGCAGGGGGGTGGCTACACCTTC.

This clonotype appeared a few times. V gene TRBV5-1 combines with J gene TRBJ2-1; possibly TRBD1 for D (6 bases). Trimming removed 5 bases at V and 8 bases at J, with 17 bases between. Germline values: CDR1 SGHRS, CDR2 YFSETQ. The CDR3 loop spans 14 amino acids. This chain's CDR3 is CASRVTGPRDEQFF. The CDR3 nucleotides read TGCGCCAGCAGGGTGACAGGTCCTAGGGATGAGCAGTTCTTC.

V is TRBV14 and J is TRBJ1-6; weak D call: TRBD1 (5 bases). Germline CDR1 reads SGHDN; CDR2 reads FVKESK. The CDR3 loop spans 16 amino acids. The V end was cut by 0 bases, the J end by 10 bases, with 16 bases between. Written as DNA, the CDR3 is TGTGCCAGCAGCCAAGATCGGCGGGGGTTGTTCTCACCCCTCCACTTT. Its protein is CASSQDRRGLFSPLHF.

This clonotype was observed a few times. The chain employs TRBV7-3 and TRBJ2-1; 9 bases agree with TRBD2. Germline values: CDR1 SGHTA, CDR2 FQGTGA. V dropped 5 bases and J dropped 0; count of bases not matched to a gene: 5. CDR3 length: 16 residues. In nucleotides, the CDR3 is TGTGCCAGCAGCGAAAGTAGCGGGGGCTCCTACAATGAGCAGTTCTTC. Encoded protein: CASSESSGGSYNEQFF.

CDR3 loop: CASSLASDGYTF. The CDR3 DNA follows: TGTGCCAGCAGCTTAGCCTCGGATGGCTACACCTTC. The chain couples TRBV7-2 to TRBJ1-2; D not resolved. Trimming took 0 bases from V and 6 from J, leaving 5 bases between them. The CDR3 contains 12 residues. Looked up from germline, CDR1 is SGHTA and CDR2 is FQGNSA.

The chain recombines TRBV9 with TRBJ2-7; 9 positions match TRBD2. V gave up 0 bases and J gave up 0 bases; unmatched junction bases: 10. This CDR3 contains 18 residues. Germline-derived CDR1 and CDR2 are SGDLS and YYNGEE. The CDR3 region is CASSVATGGSGSSYEQYF. The CDR3 DNA follows: TGTGCCAGCAGCGTAGCTACGGGGGGTAGCGGGAGCTCCTACGAGCAGTACTTC. Full variable domain (rest looked up from reference TRBV9 and TRBJ2-7): DSGVTQTPKHLITATGQRVTLRCSPRSGDLSVYWYQQSLDQGLQFLIQYYNGEERAKGNILERFSAQQFPDLHSELNLSSLELGDSALYFCASSVATGGSGSSYEQYFGPGTRLTVT.

V gene TRBV3-1 combines with J gene TRBJ2-4; possible D gene TRBD2, 5 bases. Trimming pared 2 bases from V and 0 bases from J, leaving 14 bases between. Germline V gives CDR1 LGHDT, CDR2 YNNKEL (reference sequence). The CDR3 length is 17 residues. Here the CDR3 reads CASSQRPLAVAKNIQYF. In nucleotides, the CDR3 is TGTGCCAGCAGCCAAAGGCCCCTAGCAGTAGCCAAAAACATTCAGTACTTC.